The following is a TCR beta chain sequence with its context. Its matching antigen is unknown. This sample is drawn from a study of post-analysis software for immune sequencing data. Findings and caveats of the study: Patients carried 4 or 5 TRBV segments more frequently than controls did, and TRBV5-6, TRBV5-1 and TRBV20-1 were among them. Significantly decreased normalized Chao1 diversity was recorded for multiple sclerosis patients relative to controls.

Built from TCR beta cDNA, the libraries had unique molecular identifiers in them. MiXCR was run by TCRdb on the PCR reads, yielding one entry per CDR3 protein. The sample consists of hundreds of thousands of distinct CDR3 sequences, 30% to 45% of them appearing once. The CDR3 contains 16 residues. Trimming pared 3 bases from V and 4 bases from J, leaving 17 bases between. The TCR comes from a girl between 5 and 17 years old with multiple sclerosis. The rearrangement links TRBV12-3 or TRBV12-4 to TRBJ2-3, with TRBD2 as a possible D gene (6 bases). Sequencing input: blood. This CDR3 reads CASSFWAGSSADTQYF. CDR3 nucleotide sequence: TGTGCCAGCAGTTTTTGGGCAGGTTCTAGCGCAGATACGCAGTATTTT.